One TCR beta chain is described in this entry. Its matching antigen is unknown. Trimming cost V 3 bases and J 5 bases; bases outside gene matches: 13. CDR3 size: 17 residues. Germline loops: CDR1 SEHNR, CDR2 FQNEAQ (reference sequence). The source of the sample is a study of coeliac disease. Overall study findings and caveats: TRB repertoires were largely private, with most amino acid sequences found in only one sample. Active celiac intraepithelial and lamina propria samples had lower TRB and TRG clonality than control samples. Published gliadin-specific TRB sequences appeared in about 45% of the 18 coeliac samples, 1 of 6 controls.

Sequencing used immunoSEQ multiplex PCR; TCRdb keeps in-frame clones, though not all of them. Among under 1,500 clones listed, about 87% were seen once. Sequencing was carried out using lymphocytes from the gut lamina propria. The clonotype comes from a young woman with active celiac disease. The chain couples TRBV7-9 to TRBJ2-1; 7 bases are shared with TRBD1. CDR3 residues: CASSFPATGARDNEQFF. The CDR3 DNA sequence: TGTGCCAGCAGCTTTCCCGCTACAGGGGCGCGGGACAATGAGCAGTTCTTC.